This TCR beta chain emerged from a study of shared clonotypes between healthy human individuals. Trimming removed 1 base from V and 6 bases from J; junction bases left unmatched: 4. This CDR3 region has 17 residues. The germline CDR1 and CDR2 sequences are MGHRA and YSYEKL. The assay was immunoSEQ multiplex PCR, and TCRdb's table has in-frame clones only and misses some. Of just over 2,000,000 clones listed, 95% are singletons. The chain recombines TRBV4-1 with TRBJ2-3, with 16 bases identical to TRBD2. Sequencing was carried out using naive CD4+ T cells sorted from blood. The subset is: CD45RA+ positively selected. The receptor was isolated from a man aged 18 to 29 in good health. The CDR3 DNA follows: TGCGCCAGCAGCCAAGGGGGACTAGCGGGAGGGCCGGATACGCAGTATTTT. Its protein is CASSQGGLAGGPDTQYF.